This entry lists 27 T cell receptor beta chains sequenced from one sample in a study of T cells in Graves' hyperthyroidism and ophthalmopathy. Amplification targeted TCR beta CDR3 regions from RNA transcripts. HTBI primers drove first-round RT-PCR of the TCR CDR3. In TCRdb, the multiplex PCR reads were re-called with MiXCR into one record per CDR3 protein. This table holds hundreds of thousands of distinct CDR3 sequences, over 40% found once. The sequenced sample consisted of peripheral blood or thyroid tissue (not recorded which). The source is an adult man with Graves' disease, either hyperthyroidism or ophthalmopathy (not recorded which).

This clonotype came up many times. V usage is TRBV20-1 and J usage is TRBJ1-1; D is unclear. The CDR3 is 14 amino acids. Trimming pared 3 bases from V and 0 bases from J, leaving 11 bases between. Germline V lookup: CDR1 DFQATT, CDR2 SNEGSKA (reference sequence). The CDR3: CSAREEGMNTEAFF. The CDR3 nucleotides are TGCAGTGCTAGGGAGGAGGGTATGAACACTGAAGCTTTCTTT.

The chain couples TRBV19 to TRBJ2-2; D possibly corresponds to TRBD2 (6 bases). The CDR3 has 15 residues. Germline V gives CDR1 LNHDA, CDR2 SQIVND (reference sequence). The V and J ends lost 5 bases and 0 bases respectively, with 10 bases between them. The CDR3 nucleotides read TGTGCCAGTAGTGGCCGGGACTCGAACACCGGGGAGCTGTTTTTT. Translated, it gives CASSGRDSNTGELFF.

This sequence joins TRBV7-2 and TRBJ2-5; no clear D. The CDR3 has 15 residues. CDR1 is SGHTA, CDR2 FQGNSA, per germline. With 2 bases removed from V and 2 bases from J, the gap between germline ends came to 12 bases. CDR3 loop: CASSLHPGRQETQYF. The CDR3 nucleotides are TGTGCCAGCAGCTTACATCCAGGACGACAAGAGACCCAGTACTTC.

For this clonotype: A much larger clone is a single base away; this may be a read error. The CDR3 does not close with the conserved phenylalanine or tryptophan, likely indicating a read error. The chain joins TRBV7-8 to TRBJ2-7, with 8 bases fitting TRBD1. The CDR3 sequence is 14 residues long. The V segment lost 5 bases and the J segment 2 bases; nucleotides outside the gene matches: 5. CDR1 and CDR2 (germline): SGHVS, FQNEAQ. This CDR3 is CASSQGQVTYEQYL. DNA for the CDR3: TGTGCCAGCAGCCAGGGACAGGTGACCTACGAGCAGTACCTC.

The rearrangement uses TRBV29-1 and TRBJ2-2; no definite D call. V lost 6 bases and J lost 7, with 6 bases in between. This CDR3 comprises 10 residues. The germline CDR1 and CDR2 sequences are SQVTM and ANQGSEA. The CDR3 protein is CSVADGELFF. The DNA for the CDR3 is TGCAGCGTCGCCGACGGGGAGCTGTTTTTT.

The sample holds a few counts of this clonotype. The rearrangement links TRBV12-3 or TRBV12-4 to TRBJ1-2; TRBD1 matches at 7 bases. J lost 4 bases, V lost 7 bases, and 12 bases had no gene match. The CDR3 spans 15 residues. This chain's CDR3 is CASTPRGQTPYGYTF. CDR3 coding DNA: TGTGCCAGCACTCCAAGGGGGCAGACACCCTATGGCTACACCTTC.

This rearrangement joins TRBV29-1 to TRBJ1-4; D possibly corresponds to TRBD1 (6 bases). V lost 4 bases to trimming and J lost 5 bases, with 17 bases between them. Germline CDR1 and CDR2: SQVTM and ANQGSEA. The CDR3 extends over 15 amino acids. The CDR3 sequence is CSVGQAGGRNEKLFF. Written as DNA, the CDR3 is TGCAGCGTTGGGCAGGCGGGGGGGCGGAATGAAAAACTGTTTTTT.

A remark on this clonotype: A much larger clone lies a single base off, so this may be a read error. The V gene is TRBV2, the J gene TRBJ2-7, with TRBD1 matching 7 bases. The germline V gene encodes CDR1 SNHLY and CDR2 FYNNEI. The CDR3 runs 15 residues. Trimming at V came to 4 bases and at J to 2 bases, leaving 8 bases not matched to a gene. The CDR3 nucleotides read TGTGCCAGCAGTGTCTCCGGGACAGCGGCCTACGAGCAGTACTTC. It codes for CASSVSGTAAYEQYF.

The gene calls are TRBV2 and TRBJ2-5, with TRBD1 matching 10 bases. Germline CDR1 and CDR2: SNHLY and FYNNEI. V dropped 5 bases and J dropped 4; count of bases not matched to a gene: 7. The CDR3 is 15 residues long. CDR3: CASSWGTGDRETQYF. DNA for the CDR3: TGTGCCAGCAGTTGGGGGACAGGGGATCGAGAGACCCAGTACTTC.

The table lists this clonotype with many counts. The chain is built from TRBV7-8 and TRBJ1-5; TRBD1 aligns across 8 bases. The CDR3 is 13 residues long. CDR1 is SGHVS and CDR2 is FQNEAQ in the germline V gene. Unmatched junction bases numbered 2, after V lost 5 bases and J lost 5 bases. This CDR3 reads CASSTTGDQPQHF. The CDR3 nucleotides read TGTGCCAGCAGCACGACAGGGGATCAGCCCCAGCATTTT.

A few counts support this clonotype. The chain recombines TRBV20-1 with TRBJ2-5, with TRBD1 matching 7 bases. V was pared by 5 bases and J by 5 bases, with 8 bases of the junction left unmatched. The CDR3 is made up of 13 amino acids. CDR1 is DFQATT, CDR2 SNEGSKA, per germline (reference sequence). CDR3 nucleotide sequence: TGCAGTGCTCCGATACAGGGGCGGGAGACCCAGTACTTC. It translates to CSAPIQGRETQYF.

This clonotype was picked up many times. The rearrangement joins TRBV12-3 or TRBV12-4 to TRBJ1-2; D might be TRBD1 (6 bases). This CDR3 spans 13 amino acids. V dropped 7 bases and J dropped 8 bases, with 17 bases sitting between them. CDR3 protein: CASTSAGAQGYTF. CDR3 sequence (DNA): TGTGCCAGCACCTCCGCGGGGGCCCAAGGCTACACCTTC.

The chain uses TRBV12-3 or TRBV12-4 and TRBJ2-7; D might be TRBD1 (5 bases). The CDR3 is 12 residues long. Trimming shortened V by 6 bases and J by 6 bases, and 12 bases separated the two germline ends. CDR3 nucleotide sequence: TGTGCCAGCAGCTTATCAGGGTTCGAGCAGTACTTC. Encoded protein: CASSLSGFEQYF.

V usage is TRBV7-8 and J usage is TRBJ1-2, with TRBD1 identical over 7 bases. Losses at the gene ends were 5 bases for V and 12 bases for J; bases not matched to a gene: 12. Germline V gene sequence: CDR1 SGHVS, CDR2 FQNEAQ. This CDR3 is 13 amino acids long. The CDR3 protein is CASSQDRVKGNTF. The CDR3 DNA sequence: TGTGCCAGCAGCCAAGACAGGGTGAAAGGAAACACCTTC.

On this clonotype itself: Compared with germline, one end of the junction differs, possibly owing to a read error. This rearrangement joins TRBV10-3 to TRBJ1-1; D gene ambiguous. CDR3 length: 13 residues. CDR1 is ENHRY and CDR2 is SYGVKD in the germline V gene. The CDR3 DNA reads as TGTGCCAGCAGTGAAACACAGAACACTGAAGCTTTCTTT. This gives the protein CASSETQNTEAFF.

This chain joins TRBV29-1 and TRBJ2-7, with TRBD1 as a possible D gene (6 bases). CDR1 and CDR2 (germline): SQVTM, ANQGSEA. The CDR3 runs 17 residues. CDR3 region: CSATTGLNTEALYEQYF. The CDR3 nucleotides are TGCAGTGCTACGACAGGCCTCAACACTGAAGCGCTTTACGAGCAGTACTTC.

The chain combines TRBV10-2 with TRBJ1-1; 11 bases line up with TRBD1. The V gene end was trimmed by 8 bases and the J gene end by 5 bases; junction bases not matched to a gene: 7. This CDR3 region has 14 residues. Per the germline V gene, CDR1 is WSHSY and CDR2 is SAAADI. As DNA, the CDR3 is TGCGCCAGCCAGGACAGGGGGCTGGGGACTGAAGCTTTCTTT. It specifies CASQDRGLGTEAFF.

The chain joins TRBV11-2 to TRBJ2-7; perhaps D is TRBD1 or TRBD2 (6 bases each). CDR3 size: 12 residues. The V and J ends lost 5 bases and 5 bases respectively, with 10 bases between them. Germline V gene data show CDR1 as SGHAT and CDR2 as FQNNGV. CDR3 residues: CASSHGGHEQYF. The CDR3 nucleotides are TGTGCCAGCAGCCACGGGGGCCACGAGCAGTACTTC. Based on the CDR3 plus reference TRBV11-2 and TRBJ2-7, the full variable domain is EAGVAQSPRYKIIEKRQSVAFWCNPISGHATLYWYQQILGQGPKLLIQFQNNGVVDDSQLPKDRFSAERLKGVDSTLKIQPAKLEDSAVYLCASSHGGHEQYFGPGTRLTVT.

The table lists this clonotype with many counts. The chain employs TRBV7-2 and TRBJ1-5; D might be TRBD1 (6 bases). Germline values: CDR1 SGHTA, CDR2 FQGNSA. The CDR3 has 16 amino acids. The V end lost 1 base, the J end lost 4 bases, and 14 bases lay between the germline ends. CDR3: CASSLVSGQRNQPQHF. CDR3 DNA: TGTGCCAGCAGCTTAGTCTCCGGACAGAGAAATCAGCCCCAGCATTTT.

V gene TRBV20-1 combines with J gene TRBJ2-5, with 7 nucleotides matching TRBD2. CDR3 length: 13 amino acids. Germline CDR1 is DFQATT and CDR2 is SNEGSKA (reference sequence). V lost 3 bases to trimming and J lost 4 bases; unmatched junction nucleotides: 5. The CDR3 sequence: CSARPASGETQYF. CDR3 bases: TGCAGTGCTAGGCCGGCTAGCGGAGAGACCCAGTACTTC.

This clonotype has a count of ten or more. The genes are TRBV12-3 or TRBV12-4 and TRBJ1-6, with D unresolved. V was trimmed by 6 bases and J by 0 bases, leaving 6 bases between them. The length of the CDR3 is 14 residues. The CDR3: CASSASSYNSPLHF. The CDR3 bases are TGTGCCAGCAGCGCGAGCTCCTATAATTCACCCCTCCACTTT.

The chain combines TRBV7-4 with TRBJ1-6, with a tentative D call TRBD1 (5 bases). The CDR3 covers 17 residues. V lost 3 bases to trimming and J lost 7 bases, with 19 bases between them. Germline V lookup: CDR1 SGHVT, CDR2 SQSDAQ. CDR3 sequence: CASSFEGGVSLNSPLHF. DNA of the CDR3: TGTGCCAGCAGCTTTGAGGGAGGGGTTTCCTTAAATTCACCCCTCCACTTT.

Ten or more counts support this clonotype. The chain recombines TRBV6-5 with TRBJ2-7; TRBD1 matches 9 bases. In germline, CDR1 is MNHEY, CDR2 SVGAGI. J lost 0 bases, V lost 6 bases, and 6 bases had no gene match. CDR3 length: 15 residues. This CDR3 reads CASRPGQGSSYEQYF. The DNA of the CDR3 is TGTGCCAGCAGGCCAGGACAGGGGAGCTCCTACGAGCAGTACTTC.

The rearrangement joins TRBV29-1 to TRBJ2-7; D might be TRBD2 (6 bases). Germline lookup yields CDR1 SQVTM and CDR2 ANQGSEA. V gave up 1 base and J gave up 3 bases, with 10 bases separating them. The CDR3 totals 13 residues. The CDR3 sequence is CSVEGSGDYEQYF. In DNA form, the CDR3 reads TGCAGCGTTGAAGGCTCGGGGGACTACGAGCAGTACTTC.

This clonotype was seen ten or more times. The V and J genes are TRBV4-1 and TRBJ2-7, with D unresolved. The CDR3 is made up of 14 amino acids. From germline, CDR1 is MGHRA and CDR2 YSYEKL. Trimming stripped 4 bases from V and 1 base from J, with 11 bases between. The DNA for the CDR3 is TGCGCCAGCAGCCTCGCCCCCGGTTCCTACGAGCAGTACTTC. The encoded protein is CASSLAPGSYEQYF.

This clonotype was seen repeatedly, ten times or more. The chain joins TRBV29-1 to TRBJ1-1; 7 bases are a match to TRBD1. This CDR3 comprises 14 residues. After removal of 5 bases from V and 0 bases from J, the junction contained 6 bases not matched to a gene. CDR1 and CDR2 from the germline V gene are SQVTM and ANQGSEA. CDR3 DNA sequence: TGCAGCGTTATCTTCGACAGGGTGAACACTGAAGCTTTCTTT. This encodes CSVIFDRVNTEAFF.

This clonotype was seen more than once but under ten times. The V gene is TRBV7-2, the J gene TRBJ1-2; D is unresolved. Germline CDR1 SGHTA, CDR2 FQGNSA. The CDR3 is 13 residues long. V lost 5 bases and J lost 4, with 11 bases in between. CDR3 bases: TGTGCCAGCAGCCGAGAGACAACCTATGGCTACACCTTC. Protein: CASSRETTYGYTF. Supplemented by reference TRBV7-2 and TRBJ1-2, the full variable domain reads GAGVSQSPSNKVTEKGKDVELRCDPISGHTALYWYRQSLGQGLEFLIYFQGNSAPDKSGLPSDRFSAERTGGSVSTLTIQRTQQEDSAVYLCASSRETTYGYTFGSGTRLTVV.